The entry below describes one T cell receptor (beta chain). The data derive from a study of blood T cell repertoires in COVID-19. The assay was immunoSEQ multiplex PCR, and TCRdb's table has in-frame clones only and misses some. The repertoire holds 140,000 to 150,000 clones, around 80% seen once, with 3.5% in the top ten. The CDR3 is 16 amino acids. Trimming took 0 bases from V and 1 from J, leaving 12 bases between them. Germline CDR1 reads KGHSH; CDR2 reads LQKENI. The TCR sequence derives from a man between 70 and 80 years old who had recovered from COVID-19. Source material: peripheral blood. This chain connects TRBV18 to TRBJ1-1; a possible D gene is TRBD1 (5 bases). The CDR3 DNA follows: TGTGCCAGCTCACCACCGGGGCGACAGCCGAACACTGAAGCTTTCTTT. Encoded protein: CASSPPGRQPNTEAFF.